This TCR beta chain appears in the sequencing data of a study of T cells after yellow fever vaccination. On the study more broadly: The SMART-Seq v4 Ultra Low Input method served to prepare the low-cell-number fractions.

The CDR3 sequence is 11 residues long. The V gene lost 4 bases and the J gene lost 11 bases, with 9 bases spanning the gap. Looked up from germline, CDR1 is MGHRA and CDR2 is YSYEKL. Generation of TCR cDNA used 5'RACE template switching (which added a universal primer site and UMIs). Using its own MiXCR run on the 5' RACE reads, TCRdb lists one record per CDR3 protein. Altogether 100,000 to 150,000 distinct CDR3 sequences are present, approximately 8.4% being singletons, with the ten largest covering 40%. This clonotype was picked up a small number of times. Antigen specificity is unknown. Findings and limits, study-wide: Only a minor proportion of clonotypes was detected across both CD4 and CD8 compartments. Reappearance after the booster was observed for most primary-vaccination clones (roughly 97% CD4, over 75% CD8).

This clonotype was sampled from a man between 18 and 35 years old who received the YFV17D yellow fever vaccine. The specimen comprised CD8+ T cells sorted from PBMCs, sampled on the day of the yellow fever booster vaccination. The chain carries TRBV4-1 and TRBJ2-4, with D uncertain. CDR3 amino acids: CASSLPDLQYF. The CDR3 DNA sequence: TGCGCCAGCAGCCTACCGGACCTTCAGTACTTC.